This T cell receptor (beta chain) was sequenced for a study of shared clonotypes between healthy human individuals. Germline lookup yields CDR1 MDHEN and CDR2 SYDVKM. The germline V and J ends were trimmed by 5 bases and 4 bases, with 5 bases remaining between them. This CDR3 is 11 amino acids long. Sequenced by immunoSEQ multiplex PCR; TCRdb stores in-frame clones only, minus some. The sample lists 2.5 million or so clones, approximately 92% occurring once. This sequence was found in a man younger than 35 in good health. The sample consisted of naive CD4+ T cells sorted from blood. The subset here: CD45RA+ positively selected. The V call is TRBV28, the J call TRBJ1-2; D is ambiguous. CDR3 sequence: CASSDIYGYTF. The CDR3 nucleotides are TGTGCCAGCAGTGACATCTATGGCTACACCTTC.